Each of the 23 T cell receptor beta chains below was sequenced from the same sample in a study of blood T cell repertoires in COVID-19. The assay was immunoSEQ multiplex PCR, and TCRdb's table has in-frame clones only and misses some. Of about 270,000 clones listed, roughly nine tenths were seen once; the top ten hold about 3%. Source material: PBMCs or T cells enriched from blood (not recorded which). Every receptor here comes from a woman in her fifties or sixties who had recovered from COVID-19.

This chain uses TRBV25-1 with TRBJ2-5; TRBD1 aligns across 9 bases. This CDR3 region has 14 residues. Germline V lookup: CDR1 MGHDK, CDR2 SYGVNS. The V segment lost 7 bases and the J segment 5 bases; nucleotides outside the gene matches: 8. The CDR3, as DNA: TGTGCCAGCATGGACAGGGGCTTCATTGAGACCCAGTACTTC. Its translation is CASMDRGFIETQYF.

This sequence joins TRBV29-1 and TRBJ1-5; D is undetermined. CDR3 size: 13 residues. V lost 4 bases and J lost 7, with 14 bases in between. Germline CDR1 SQVTM, CDR2 ANQGSEA. CDR3 region: CSVGDTLGQPQHF. Here the CDR3 DNA reads TGCAGCGTTGGAGACACCCTGGGCCAGCCCCAGCATTTT.

The J gene is TRBJ2-1, the V gene TRBV5-1, with 7 nucleotides matching TRBD2. V was pared by 1 base and J by 5 bases, with 3 bases of the junction left unmatched. CDR1 and CDR2 from the germline V gene are SGHRS and YFSETQ. The CDR3 loop spans 14 amino acids. The CDR3 DNA is TGCGCCAGCAGCTTGTGGGAGGGCCACAATGAGCAGTTCTTC. The encoded protein is CASSLWEGHNEQFF.

This chain joins TRBV18 and TRBJ2-5, with 7 bases matching TRBD1. V was clipped by 0 bases and J by 5 bases; unmatched bases: 3. This CDR3 has 14 residues. The V gene's germline CDR1 is KGHSH and CDR2 LQKENI. The CDR3 DNA reads TGTGCCAGCTCACCACCGACAGGGCGGGAGACCCAGTACTTC. Protein sequence: CASSPPTGRETQYF.

This clone was detected a few times. This sequence joins TRBV18 and TRBJ2-2; TRBD2 aligns across 12 bases. Unmatched junction bases numbered 6, after V lost 4 bases and J lost 6 bases. This CDR3 has 16 residues. Germline V gene lookup returns CDR1 KGHSH and CDR2 LQKENI. CDR3 in DNA: TGTGCCAGCTCACTCTCGACTAGCGGGGGCCCCGGGGAGCTGTTTTTT. This encodes CASSLSTSGGPGELFF.

The V gene is TRBV30, the J gene TRBJ1-2, with 10 bases aligning to TRBD1. This CDR3 is built from 14 residues. The V and J ends lost 5 bases and 3 bases, in that order; junction bases with no gene match: 6. From germline, CDR1 is GTSNPN and CDR2 SVGIG (reference sequence). As DNA, the CDR3 is TGTGCCTGGGGGGACAGGGGCCATGACTATGGCTACACCTTC. Its translation: CAWGDRGHDYGYTF. The whole variable domain, remainder taken from reference TRBV30 and TRBJ1-2, is SQTIHQWPATLVQPVGSPLSLECTVEGTSNPNLYWYRQAAGRGLQLLFYSVGIGQISSEVPQNLSASRPQDRQFILSSKKLLLSDSGFYLCAWGDRGHDYGYTFGSGTRLTVV.

The chain has TRBV28 and TRBJ1-2; D is undetermined. The ends were cut back, 4 bases at V and 6 bases at J, with 12 bases in the middle. This CDR3 is 13 amino acids long. Germline loops: CDR1 MDHEN, CDR2 SYDVKM. The CDR3 DNA reads TGTGCCAGCAGTTCCCACACGGGGAATGGCTACACCTTC. It codes for CASSSHTGNGYTF.

This chain's CDR3 is CASSLGERNTEAFF. The DNA of the CDR3 is TGTGCCAGCAGCTTGGGGGAGAGGAACACTGAAGCTTTCTTT. The chain recombines TRBV5-4 with TRBJ1-1, with D uncertain. Between the trimmed V and J ends, which lost 0 bases and 1 base, there was a span of 7 bases. The CDR3 length is 14 residues. Germline V gives CDR1 SGHNT, CDR2 YYREEE (reference sequence).

The chain is built from TRBV10-3 and TRBJ2-1, with 15 bases lining up with TRBD2. CDR1 and CDR2 from the germline V gene are ENHRY and SYGVKD. Germline trimming cut 6 bases from V and 9 bases from J; bases unmatched to any gene: 9. The CDR3 covers 16 residues. In DNA, the CDR3 is TGTGCCATCAGGGGGACTAGCGGGAGGCGATTGGGTGAGCAGTTCTTC. Translating gives CAIRGTSGRRLGEQFF.

This clone was seen once. The J gene is TRBJ1-1, the V gene TRBV29-1; 8 bases agree with TRBD1. The germline CDR1 and CDR2 sequences are SQVTM and ANQGSEA. The CDR3 covers 13 residues. V was clipped by 7 bases and J by 1 base; unmatched bases: 5. The CDR3 region has the DNA TGCAGCGCGGGGACAGGTGGGAACACTGAAGCTTTCTTT. This encodes CSAGTGGNTEAFF.

This rearrangement joins TRBV30 to TRBJ2-7, with D maybe TRBD1 (6 bases). Germline assignment: CDR1 GTSNPN and CDR2 SVGIG (reference sequence). The CDR3 is 13 amino acids. V gave up 5 bases and J gave up 6 bases, with 17 bases separating them. CDR3 coding DNA: TGTGCCTGGGAAGCAGGGGTAAATCGCGAGCAGTACTTC. Translated: CAWEAGVNREQYF. The full variable domain, with the rest looked up from reference TRBV30 and TRBJ2-7, is SQTIHQWPATLVQPVGSPLSLECTVEGTSNPNLYWYRQAAGRGLQLLFYSVGIGQISSEVPQNLSASRPQDRQFILSSKKLLLSDSGFYLCAWEAGVNREQYFGPGTRLTVT.

This rearrangement joins TRBV5-1 to TRBJ1-2, with 8 bases that match TRBD1. The CDR3 extends over 13 amino acids. Per germline, CDR1 SGHRS and CDR2 YFSETQ. The ends lost 5 bases at V and 4 bases at J; junction bases unmatched: 4. The DNA of the CDR3 is TGCGCCAGCAGTCACAGGGGGGGCTATGGCTACACCTTC. Residues: CASSHRGGYGYTF.

The chain joins TRBV24-1 to TRBJ1-1; no clear D gene. V was trimmed by 5 bases and J by 5 bases, leaving 14 bases between them. The germline gives CDR1 KGHDR, CDR2 SFDVKD. The CDR3 length is 14 residues. CDR3 DNA: TGTGCCACCAGTGGATCCACGGGGAGGACTGAAGCTTTCTTT. It translates to CATSGSTGRTEAFF.

The genes are TRBV14 and TRBJ2-3; 7 bases line up with TRBD2. Losses at the gene ends were 1 base for V and 0 bases for J; bases not matched to a gene: 1. Germline CDR1 is SGHDN and CDR2 is FVKESK. The CDR3 extends over 15 amino acids. CDR3 DNA: TGTGCCAGCAGCCAAGGGGACTATAGCACAGATACGCAGTATTTT. This codes for CASSQGDYSTDTQYF.

The chain carries TRBV30 and TRBJ2-1; the D gene is possibly TRBD2 (6 bases). Per germline, CDR1 GTSNPN and CDR2 SVGIG (reference sequence). The CDR3 is made up of 14 amino acids. Trimming stripped 1 base from V and 5 bases from J, with 12 bases between. CDR3: CAWSALRLDNEQFF. CDR3 DNA: TGTGCCTGGAGTGCGCTAAGACTAGACAATGAGCAGTTCTTC.

The V call is TRBV19, the J call TRBJ2-1, with 11 bases aligning to TRBD2. Germline CDR1 is LNHDA and CDR2 is SQIVND (reference sequence). This CDR3 has 16 amino acids. The junction had 9 bases not matched to a gene; V was cut back by 5 bases and J by 6 bases. The CDR3 region has the DNA TGTGCCAGTAGTCTAACCGGGACTAGCGGATTCAATGAGCAGTTCTTC. Encoded protein: CASSLTGTSGFNEQFF. Together with reference TRBV19 and TRBJ2-1, the CDR3 gives the full variable domain: DGGITQSPKYLFRKEGQNVTLSCEQNLNHDAMYWYRQDPGQGLRLIYYSQIVNDFQKGDIAEGYSVSREKKESFPLTVTSAQKNPTAFYLCASSLTGTSGFNEQFFGPGTRLTVL.

The V and J genes are TRBV7-2 and TRBJ2-2; 7 bases fit TRBD2. Germline values: CDR1 SGHTA, CDR2 FQGNSA. This CDR3 has 15 amino acids. V trimming: 1 base; J trimming: 8 bases; junction bases outside the gene matches: 7. The CDR3 sequence is CASSLGLAVRGELFF. The DNA of the CDR3 is TGTGCCAGCAGCTTAGGCCTAGCGGTTCGAGGGGAGCTGTTTTTT.

The chain carries TRBV7-9 and TRBJ1-6, with a weak D call TRBD1 (6 bases). Trimming removed 2 bases from V and 8 bases from J, with 10 bases in between. The CDR3 totals 14 residues. Germline CDR1 reads SEHNR; CDR2 reads FQNEAQ (reference sequence). For the CDR3, the DNA is TGTGCCAGCAGCTTAAGCAGGGGTGATTCACCCCTCCACTTT. Encoded protein: CASSLSRGDSPLHF.

J is TRBJ1-5 and V is TRBV6-5; D may be TRBD1 (5 bases). Trimming shortened V by 0 bases and J by 4 bases, and 13 bases separated the two germline ends. This CDR3 has 16 amino acids. The V gene's germline CDR1 is MNHEY and CDR2 SVGAGI. The CDR3 reads CASSYSYEAGNQPQHF. The CDR3 region has the DNA TGTGCCAGCAGTTACTCTTACGAGGCAGGGAATCAGCCCCAGCATTTT.

The CDR3 loop reads CASSYYRGDNEKLFF. The CDR3 nucleotides read TGTGCCAGCAGTTACTACAGGGGTGATAATGAAAAACTGTTTTTT. The V call is TRBV6-2 or TRBV6-3, the J call TRBJ1-4; 7 positions agree with TRBD1. The V gene's germline CDR1 is MNHEY and CDR2 SVGEGT. The CDR3 is 15 amino acids. Trimming removed 1 base from V and 4 bases from J; junction bases left unmatched: 3.

The chain couples TRBV5-6 to TRBJ2-5; 7 nucleotides line up with TRBD1. Germline trimming cut 4 bases from V and 5 bases from J; bases unmatched to any gene: 2. CDR1 and CDR2 from the germline V gene are SGHDT and YYEEEE. The CDR3 covers 12 residues. CDR3 sequence reads: CASSMDRETQYF. CDR3 DNA sequence: TGTGCCAGCAGCATGGACAGGGAGACCCAGTACTTC.

J is TRBJ2-7 and V is TRBV7-9, with 7 bases matching TRBD1. Germline loops: CDR1 SEHNR, CDR2 FQNEAQ (reference sequence). The CDR3 is 17 amino acids. V lost 5 bases to trimming and J lost 3 bases; unmatched junction nucleotides: 16. This CDR3 reads CASSTGHTGEDDYEQYF. The CDR3 nucleotides read TGTGCCAGCAGCACCGGACATACAGGGGAAGACGACTACGAGCAGTACTTC.

The chain employs TRBV11-2 and TRBJ1-5; D gene unclear. V lost 2 bases and J lost 4, with 12 bases in between. CDR1 and CDR2 (germline): SGHAT, FQNNGV. The CDR3 runs to 15 residues. The CDR3 bases are TGTGCCAGCAGCTTAACCTTCGGAGAGAATCAGCCCCAGCATTTT. It translates to CASSLTFGENQPQHF.